The 21 T cell receptor beta chains listed next were all sequenced from one sample in a study of T cell responses to AZD1222 COVID-19 vaccine. Method: immunoSEQ multiplex PCR; TCRdb's copy keeps in-frame clones and lacks some. Of about 140,000 clones detected, around nine tenths appear once; the ten largest clones hold around 1.5%. Source: peripheral blood, taken 28 days after the second AZD1222 dose. The source is an adult who received the AZD1222 COVID-19 vaccine.

The V and J genes are TRBV19 and TRBJ1-4; D is perhaps TRBD1 (6 bases). The germline V and J ends were trimmed by 3 bases and 5 bases, with 10 bases remaining between them. The germline V gene encodes CDR1 LNHDA and CDR2 SQIVND (reference sequence). CDR3 length equals 14 residues. CDR3 region: CASSMGQGNEKLFF. CDR3 DNA sequence: TGTGCCAGTAGTATGGGGCAGGGGAATGAAAAACTGTTTTTT.

This clone was seen only once. This chain connects TRBV18 to TRBJ2-1; 8 bases agree with TRBD2. Germline V lookup: CDR1 KGHSH, CDR2 LQKENI. This CDR3 has 17 amino acids. J lost 2 bases, V lost 2 bases, and 8 bases had no gene match. In DNA form, the CDR3 reads TGTGCCAGCTCACCAACCTCACTAGCGGAGACCTACAATGAGCAGTTCTTC. Translated, it gives CASSPTSLAETYNEQFF.

The V and J genes are TRBV6-2 or TRBV6-3 and TRBJ1-1, with D unresolved. Germline CDR1 and CDR2: MNHEY and SVGEGT. The CDR3 contains 13 residues. Trimming removed 2 bases at V and 3 bases at J, with 7 bases between. This CDR3 is CASSYKEYTEAFF. The CDR3 bases are TGTGCCAGCAGTTACAAAGAGTACACTGAAGCTTTCTTT.

The chain employs TRBV18 and TRBJ2-7; 9 bases agree with TRBD1. Germline loops: CDR1 KGHSH, CDR2 LQKENI. Germline trimming cut 8 bases from V and 5 bases from J; bases unmatched to any gene: 19. The CDR3 sequence is 17 residues long. DNA for the CDR3: TGTGCCAGCCATCCCCCGGGCCTTCGGGACAGGGACCACGAGCAGTACTTC. Residues: CASHPPGLRDRDHEQYF.

J is TRBJ1-1 and V is TRBV28; a weak D match, TRBD1 (6 bases). V was cut by 4 bases and J by 5 bases, with 20 bases left in between. There are 16 residues in the CDR3. Germline V gene data show CDR1 as MDHEN and CDR2 as SYDVKM. CDR3 in DNA: TGTGCCAGCAGTTCCCCGGGACACGTCAAAGGGACTGAAGCTTTCTTT. As protein: CASSSPGHVKGTEAFF.

The V and J genes are TRBV10-1 and TRBJ2-3; 8 nucleotides match TRBD2. The V gene end was trimmed by 6 bases and the J gene end by 6 bases; junction bases not matched to a gene: 5. The CDR3 length is 13 residues. The germline gives CDR1 WNHNN, CDR2 SYGVQD (reference sequence). The CDR3 DNA reads TGCGCCAGCAGCGGGACTAGTCTTGATACGCAGTATTTT. Its translation is CASSGTSLDTQYF.

This clone turned up a few times. This sequence joins TRBV27 and TRBJ1-1, with 8 bases fitting TRBD1. Germline lookup yields CDR1 MNHEY and CDR2 SMNVEV (reference sequence). This CDR3 is built from 14 residues. The junction had 9 bases not matched to a gene; V was cut back by 5 bases and J by 7 bases. Written as DNA, the CDR3 is TGTGCCAGCAGTCCAGGGGGCGCAAGGATTGAAGCTTTCTTT. Protein: CASSPGGARIEAFF.

In DNA, the CDR3 is TGCGCCAGCAGCAAGGACAGGGGAACCTACGAGCAGTACTTC. Amino acids: CASSKDRGTYEQYF. The J gene is TRBJ2-7, the V gene TRBV5-1; the match to TRBD1 covers 9 bases. After removal of 4 bases from V and 2 bases from J, the junction contained 4 bases not matched to a gene. The germline V gene has CDR1 SGHRS and CDR2 YFSETQ. This CDR3 has 14 amino acids.

This rearrangement joins TRBV7-5 to TRBJ2-7. TRBV7-5 counts as a pseudogene. The CDR3 has 15 residues. CDR3 loop: CARSSSLAANDEQYF. Written as DNA, the CDR3 is TGTGCCAGAAGCTCCTCCCTGGCAGCAAACGACGAGCAGTACTTC.

This chain links TRBV9 with TRBJ2-2, with TRBD1 matching 8 bases. V shed 2 bases, J shed 1 base, and the junction held 7 bases outside the gene matches. This CDR3 spans 17 amino acids. Germline-derived CDR1 and CDR2 are SGDLS and YYNGEE. CDR3 in amino acids: CASSVTGGTGNTGELFF. The CDR3 coding sequence is TGTGCCAGCAGCGTTACAGGGGGGACAGGGAACACCGGGGAGCTGTTTTTT.

V gene TRBV24-1 combines with J gene TRBJ1-2, with D hard to call. From germline, CDR1 is KGHDR and CDR2 SFDVKD. The V end lost 0 bases, the J end lost 8 bases, and 6 bases lay between the germline ends. The CDR3 loop spans 12 amino acids. The CDR3 here is CATSDLDGGYTF. The CDR3 DNA is TGTGCCACCAGTGATTTGGACGGGGGCTACACCTTC.

The chain uses TRBV15 and TRBJ1-1, with D perhaps TRBD1 (5 bases). The V end was cut by 6 bases, the J end by 0 bases, with 20 bases between. Germline CDR1 LNHNV, CDR2 YYDKDF (reference sequence). CDR3 length: 17 residues. CDR3 in DNA: TGTGCCACCAGAGGTATGACAGAGCTTACCATGAACACTGAAGCTTTCTTT. Protein sequence: CATRGMTELTMNTEAFF.

The V gene is TRBV18, the J gene TRBJ1-5; the D is unclear. Trimming pared 3 bases from V and 3 bases from J, leaving 6 bases between. Germline V gene lookup returns CDR1 KGHSH and CDR2 LQKENI. The CDR3 has 13 residues. The CDR3, as DNA: TGTGCCAGCTCACCCGGGAACAATCAGCCCCAGCATTTT. Residues: CASSPGNNQPQHF. Complete variable domain (other parts from reference TRBV18 and TRBJ1-5): NAGVMQNPRHLVRRRGQEARLRCSPMKGHSHVYWYRQLPEEGLKFMVYLQKENIIDESGMPKERFSAEFPKEGPSILRIQQVVRGDSAAYFCASSPGNNQPQHFGDGTRLSIL.

There are a few counts of this clone. V usage is TRBV3-1 (or the pseudogene TRBV3-2) and J usage is TRBJ2-7, with D perhaps TRBD1 (6 bases). V dropped 2 bases and J dropped 4 bases, with 15 bases sitting between them. The CDR3 contains 15 residues. Germline V gene lookup returns CDR1 LGHDT and CDR2 YNNKEL (reference sequence). For the CDR3, the DNA is TGTGCCAGCAGCCAACTTCAGGGGCTTTCTTACGAGCAGTACTTC. This encodes CASSQLQGLSYEQYF.

V and J are TRBV4-3 and TRBJ1-2; D may be TRBD1 (5 bases). The V gene's germline CDR1 is LGHNA and CDR2 YSLEER. This CDR3 spans 14 amino acids. Trimming stripped 2 bases from V and 4 bases from J, with 11 bases between. As DNA, the CDR3 is TGCGCCAGCAGCCAATCCCAGGGTTCCTATGGCTACACCTTC. Translated: CASSQSQGSYGYTF.

The V and J genes are TRBV2 and TRBJ2-3; D is unresolved. Germline V lookup: CDR1 SNHLY, CDR2 FYNNEI. Trimming took 3 bases from V and 2 from J, leaving 12 bases between them. There are 15 residues in the CDR3. Written as DNA, the CDR3 is TGTGCCAGCAGTGAGAGGCAGGCATCCACAGATACGCAGTATTTT. As protein: CASSERQASTDTQYF.

The genes are TRBV9 and TRBJ1-1, with D unresolved. Trimming removed 2 bases from V and 2 bases from J, with 7 bases in between. The CDR3 has 13 amino acids. Germline CDR1 and CDR2: SGDLS and YYNGEE. The CDR3 reads CASSVDYNTEAFF. CDR3 nucleotide sequence: TGTGCCAGCAGCGTTGACTACAACACTGAAGCTTTCTTT.

The chain joins TRBV7-9 to TRBJ1-2; D not certain. This CDR3 comprises 12 residues. Deletions cut 6 bases from V and 1 base from J, with 6 bases between. Per the germline V gene, CDR1 is SEHNR and CDR2 is FQNEAQ (reference sequence). This CDR3 is CASSFDNYGYTF. For the CDR3, the DNA is TGTGCCAGCAGTTTTGATAACTATGGCTACACCTTC. Full variable domain (outside the CDR3, taken from reference TRBV7-9 and TRBJ1-2): DTGVSQNPRHKITKRGQNVTFRCDPISEHNRLYWYRQTLGQGPEFLTYFQNEAQLEKSRLLSDRFSAERPKGSFSTLEIQRTEQGDSAMYLCASSFDNYGYTFGSGTRLTVV.

The rearrangement uses TRBV4-3 and TRBJ1-2, with TRBD1 matching over 10 bases. This CDR3 is 16 amino acids long. V gave up 1 base and J gave up 5 bases; unmatched junction bases: 7. Germline V CDR1 and CDR2: LGHNA, YSLEER. DNA of the CDR3: TGCGCCAGCAGCCAAGGATTGACAGGGGGCAGGTATGGCTACACCTTC. Translating gives CASSQGLTGGRYGYTF.

The CDR3 protein is CASSLLGGTTAYTQYF. Written as DNA, the CDR3 is TGTGCCAGCAGTTTATTAGGCGGGACTACCGCCTATACGCAGTATTTT. This chain links TRBV27 with TRBJ2-3; 7 bases agree with TRBD2. The junction had 11 bases not matched to a gene; V was cut back by 1 base and J by 7 bases. CDR3 length equals 16 residues. The V gene's germline CDR1 is MNHEY and CDR2 SMNVEV (reference sequence).

V gene TRBV7-3 combines with J gene TRBJ2-1; 10 nucleotides line up with TRBD2. The CDR3 sequence is 17 residues long. Per the germline V gene, CDR1 is SGHTA and CDR2 is FQGTGA. V trimming: 1 base; J trimming: 3 bases; junction bases outside the gene matches: 6. CDR3 in DNA: TGTGCCAGCAGCTTAAAAGCGGGAGGGCCTAACTACAATGAGCAGTTCTTC. This encodes CASSLKAGGPNYNEQFF.